This entry describes one TCR beta chain. What it binds is unknown. This record comes from a study of cytomegalovirus exposure and HLA in healthy donors. Study-wide context: Clustering assigned about 76% of the 350 to 400 genotyped donors to the Caucasian-associated ancestry cluster.

Donors in the study were healthy people who gave bone marrow. Regarding the study as a whole: Accurate HLA-A and HLA-B prediction from TCR beta sequences was reported for most subjects. Several of the most significant clusters appeared linked to common viral pathogens, based on a later analysis.

Unmatched junction bases numbered 0, after V lost 4 bases and J lost 1 base. CDR3 length: 15 amino acids. Germline-derived CDR1 and CDR2 are MRHNA and SNTAGT. The PCR ran on 60 Vbeta and 13 Jbeta primers. Only in-frame clones appear in the TCRdb table, and some are missing; sequencing was by immunoSEQ multiplex PCR. The sample has 150,000 to 200,000 clones; around 74% are singletons. The sample was PBMCs. The rearrangement uses TRBV6-4 and TRBJ2-2; 10 nucleotides line up with TRBD2. The receptor comes from a female donor in good health and CMV-seronegative. The CDR3: CASSGTSGNTGELFF. CDR3 in DNA: TGTGCCAGCAGTGGGACTAGCGGGAACACCGGGGAGCTGTTTTTT.